The T cell receptor (gamma chain) under discussion was sequenced for a study of Vδ1+ human thymocytes. Findings of the study overall: The authors advised highly purified populations and single-cell validation. Unlike peripheral blood Vdelta1+ controls, thymic delta-chain sequences included about 20% Vdelta2 and few Vdelta3. In the thymus, TRG and TRD repertoires looked highly polyclonal with Gaussian CDR3 lengths.

Only a few counts were recorded for this clone. Its antigen is currently unknown. V trimming: 0 bases; J trimming: 15 bases; junction bases outside the gene matches: 8. This CDR3 spans 11 amino acids. Germline CDR1 is GITISATS and CDR2 is ISYDGTV (reference sequence). RNA was extracted from the cells and then reverse transcribed. The CDR3 regions were amplified by multiplex PCR from V-gene primers to a constant-region primer. TCRdb fed the multiplex PCR reads into CATT to redo clone calling. The table lists 6,500 to 10,000 gamma-chain clones, 56% of them singletons. After alphabeta T cell depletion, CD3+ Vdelta1+ Vdelta2- thymocytes were sorted. Sorted Vdelta1+ thymocytes were about 98% to 99.6% pure.

The material sequenced was Vdelta1+ gamma-delta thymocytes from the thymus. Subset indicated: FACS-sorted CD3+ TCRalphabeta- TCRVdelta1+ TCRVdelta2- thymocytes. The origin of this receptor is a girl under two years old who had congenital heart surgery. This chain links TRGV9 with TRGJ1 or TRGJ2. CDR3 residues: CALWEVHVALF. CDR3 bases: TGTGCCTTGTGGGAGGTGCATGTGGCACTCTTT.